This TCR beta chain was documented in a study of blood T cell repertoires in COVID-19. The V gene's germline CDR1 is DFQATT and CDR2 SNEGSKA (reference sequence). Trimming took 3 bases from V and 6 from J; bases not matched to a gene: 8. The CDR3 length is 13 residues. Original data processing: Reference gene primer amplification yielded estimated nucleated cell counts. Profiling relied on immunoSEQ multiplex PCR, and the TCRdb table lists in-frame clones only, not all of them. That table supplies the V and J calls and clone size; D and trimming were determined from the DNA. The sample shows about 57,000 clones, roughly 85% of them seen only once.

This chain links TRBV20-1 with TRBJ2-7; 7 bases are shared with TRBD2. This clonotype was obtained from a human donor in a cohort sampled during active COVID-19. The sequenced sample was peripheral blood. This CDR3 reads CSASILAGFEQYF. The CDR3 DNA reads TGCAGTGCTAGTATCTTAGCGGGCTTCGAGCAGTACTTC.